The T cell receptor (beta chain) described here comes from a study of cytomegalovirus exposure and HLA in healthy donors. The PCR had 60 Vbeta and 13 Jbeta primers. Measured with immunoSEQ multiplex PCR; TCRdb has only the in-frame clones, and not every one. The sample consists of approximately 100,000 clones, 70% to 80% of them appearing once. This clone has only one observation. V was pared by 0 bases and J by 7 bases, with 12 bases of the junction left unmatched. Germline assignment: CDR1 LGHNA and CDR2 YSLEER. This CDR3 has 17 amino acids. Specimen: PBMCs. The chain combines TRBV4-3 with TRBJ2-1; the match to TRBD2 covers 7 bases. This receptor was identified in a female donor in good health and CMV-seropositive. The CDR3: CASSQDHYGGGRNEQFF. The CDR3 bases are TGCGCCAGCAGCCAAGACCACTACGGCGGGGGAAGAAATGAGCAGTTCTTC.